This T cell receptor beta chain stems from a study of T cells in localized non-small cell lung cancer. Findings of the study overall: There was higher T cell clonality in uninvolved adjacent lung than in tumor, and it was highest there. Elevated circulating T cell density in blood was associated with longer overall survival.

About this clone: Its target is not known.

The V end lost 6 bases, the J end lost 9 bases, and 15 bases lay between the germline ends. Germline V gives CDR1 SQVTM, CDR2 ANQGSEA. This CDR3 is built from 12 residues. The method was immunoSEQ multiplex PCR; TCRdb's version includes in-frame clones alone and lacks a portion of them. Among over 2,000 clones listed, 25% to 30% were seen once. This TCR was sampled from a woman aged 40-69 years with stage II squamous cell lung carcinoma. The sequencing here drew on normal lung tissue next to the tumor, taken before any cancer treatment. The chain joins TRBV29-1 to TRBJ1-5, with D possibly TRBD1 on 6 matching bases. This chain's CDR3 is CSVSTGRGPQHF. CDR3 nucleotides: TGCAGCGTCTCTACAGGGCGTGGGCCCCAGCATTTT.